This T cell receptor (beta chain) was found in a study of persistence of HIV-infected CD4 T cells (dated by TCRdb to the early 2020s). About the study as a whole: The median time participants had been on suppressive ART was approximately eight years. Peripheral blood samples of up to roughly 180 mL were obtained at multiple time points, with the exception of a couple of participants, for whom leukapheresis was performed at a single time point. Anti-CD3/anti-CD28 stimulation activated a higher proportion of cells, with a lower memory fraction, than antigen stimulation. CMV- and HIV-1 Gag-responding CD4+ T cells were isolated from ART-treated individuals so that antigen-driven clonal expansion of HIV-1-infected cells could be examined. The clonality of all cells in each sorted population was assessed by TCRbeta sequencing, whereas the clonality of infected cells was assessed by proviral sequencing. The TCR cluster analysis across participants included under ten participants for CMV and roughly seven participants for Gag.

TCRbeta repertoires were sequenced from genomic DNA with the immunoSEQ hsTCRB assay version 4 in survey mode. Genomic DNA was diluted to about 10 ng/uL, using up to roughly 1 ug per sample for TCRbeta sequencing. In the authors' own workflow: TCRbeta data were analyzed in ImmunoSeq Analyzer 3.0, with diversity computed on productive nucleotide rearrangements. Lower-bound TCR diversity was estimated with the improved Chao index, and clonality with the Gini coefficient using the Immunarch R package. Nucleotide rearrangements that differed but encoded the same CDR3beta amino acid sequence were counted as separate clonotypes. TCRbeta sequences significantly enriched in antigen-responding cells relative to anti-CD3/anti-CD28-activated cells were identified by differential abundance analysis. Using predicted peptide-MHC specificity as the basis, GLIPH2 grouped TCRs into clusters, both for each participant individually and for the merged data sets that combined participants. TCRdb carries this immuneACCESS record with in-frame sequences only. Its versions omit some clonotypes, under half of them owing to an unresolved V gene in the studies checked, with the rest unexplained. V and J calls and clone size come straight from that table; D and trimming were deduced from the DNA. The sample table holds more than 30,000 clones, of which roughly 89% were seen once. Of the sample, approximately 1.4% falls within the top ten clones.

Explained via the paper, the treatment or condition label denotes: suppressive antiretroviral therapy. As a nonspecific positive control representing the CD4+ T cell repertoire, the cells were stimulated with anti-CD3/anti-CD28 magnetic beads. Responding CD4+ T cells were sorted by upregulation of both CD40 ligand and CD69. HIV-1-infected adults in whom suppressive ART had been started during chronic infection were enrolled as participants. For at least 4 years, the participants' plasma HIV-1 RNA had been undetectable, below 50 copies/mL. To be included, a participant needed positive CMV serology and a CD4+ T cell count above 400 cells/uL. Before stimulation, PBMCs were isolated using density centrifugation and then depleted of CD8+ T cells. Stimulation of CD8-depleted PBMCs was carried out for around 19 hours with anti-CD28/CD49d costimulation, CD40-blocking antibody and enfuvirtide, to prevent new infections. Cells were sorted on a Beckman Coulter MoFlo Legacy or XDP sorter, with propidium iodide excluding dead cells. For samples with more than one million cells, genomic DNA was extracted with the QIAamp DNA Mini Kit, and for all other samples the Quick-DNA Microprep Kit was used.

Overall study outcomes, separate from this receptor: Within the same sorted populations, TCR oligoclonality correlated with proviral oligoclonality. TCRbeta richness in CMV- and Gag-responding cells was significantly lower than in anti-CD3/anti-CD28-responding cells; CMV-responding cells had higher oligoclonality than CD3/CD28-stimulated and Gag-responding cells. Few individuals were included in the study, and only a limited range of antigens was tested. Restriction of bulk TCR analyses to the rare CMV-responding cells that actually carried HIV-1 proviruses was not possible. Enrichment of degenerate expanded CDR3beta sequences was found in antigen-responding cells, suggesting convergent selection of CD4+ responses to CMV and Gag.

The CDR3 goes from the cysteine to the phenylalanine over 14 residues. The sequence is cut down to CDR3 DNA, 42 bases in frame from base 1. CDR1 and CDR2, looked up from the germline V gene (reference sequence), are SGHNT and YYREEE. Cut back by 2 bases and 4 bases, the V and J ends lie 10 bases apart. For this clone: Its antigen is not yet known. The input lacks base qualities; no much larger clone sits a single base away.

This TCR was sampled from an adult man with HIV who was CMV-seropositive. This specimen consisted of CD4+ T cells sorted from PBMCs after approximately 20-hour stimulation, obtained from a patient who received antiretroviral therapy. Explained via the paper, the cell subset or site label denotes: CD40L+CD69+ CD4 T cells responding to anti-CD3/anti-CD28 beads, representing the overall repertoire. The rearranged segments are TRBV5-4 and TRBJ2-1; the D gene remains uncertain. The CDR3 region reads CASSLGLPYNEQFF. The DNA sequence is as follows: TGTGCCAGCAGCTTAGGCCTACCGTACAATGAGCAGTTCTTC.